This T cell receptor beta chain was profiled in a study of breast tumors, draining lymph nodes, adjacent tissues. One entry per CDR3 protein, called by TCRdb with MiXCR from the multiplex PCR reads. Of 150,000 to 200,000 distinct CDR3 sequences listed, about 33% are singletons. Germline lookup yields CDR1 GTSNPN and CDR2 SVGIG (reference sequence). The CDR3 is made up of 12 amino acids. V lost 4 bases and J lost 8, with 14 bases in between. This clonotype appeared many times. Samples came from axillary lymph nodes draining the breast cancer. This receptor was obtained from a female donor with breast cancer. Some clones in this sample may be carry-over from other donors' samples. The V and J genes are TRBV30 and TRBJ1-2, with TRBD1 as a possible D gene (6 bases). The sample consisted of axillary lymph node tissue. The CDR3 is CAWKVGQWGYTF. Written as DNA, the CDR3 is TGTGCCTGGAAAGTAGGACAGTGGGGCTACACCTTC.